One and the same sample provided the 15 T cell receptor beta chains below, sequenced in a study of T cell repertoires in cytomegalovirus infection. From the reads, TCRdb called clonotypes with MiXCR, one entry per CDR3 protein. The table includes a few hundred thousand distinct CDR3 sequences, 15% to 20% detected once. Material: PBMCs. The receptors shown here come from a human donor in good health (CMV status not recorded). Some clones in this sample may be carry-over from other donors' samples.

The chain has TRBV6-1 and TRBJ1-5; TRBD1 might be the D (5 bases). Deletions cut 7 bases from V and 2 bases from J, with 18 bases between. Germline loops: CDR1 MNHNS, CDR2 SASEGT. This CDR3 has 16 amino acids. CDR3 sequence reads: CASTLGQGGGNQPQHF. In nucleotides, the CDR3 is TGTGCCAGCACGTTGGGTCAGGGCGGCGGCAATCAGCCCCAGCATTTT.

This clonotype appeared many times. The chain couples TRBV5-6 to TRBJ2-5, with D perhaps TRBD2 (6 bases). Germline CDR1 SGHDT, CDR2 YYEEEE. The CDR3 is 15 amino acids. V was shortened by 0 bases and J by 1 base, with 10 bases between the two germline ends. The CDR3 DNA follows: TGTGCCAGCAGCTTGGCCGGGACTGGCCAAGAGACCCAGTACTTC. Translation: CASSLAGTGQETQYF.

This clonotype was observed a handful of times. The chain uses TRBV5-8 and TRBJ1-5; 9 nucleotides agree with TRBD1. The germline CDR1 and CDR2 sequences are SGHTS and YDEGEE. The CDR3 has 16 residues. After removal of 4 bases from V and 1 base from J, the junction contained 6 bases not matched to a gene. As DNA, the CDR3 is TGTGCCAGCAGCGCGGTGGGACAGGGCAGCAATCAGCCCCAGCATTTT. Amino acids: CASSAVGQGSNQPQHF.

The chain employs TRBV7-9 and TRBJ2-7; D is unresolved. V shed 6 bases and J shed 2 bases, with 11 bases lying between them. This CDR3 comprises 13 residues. The germline gives CDR1 SEHNR, CDR2 FQNEAQ (reference sequence). Written as DNA, the CDR3 is TGTGCCAGCAGTCAGACCAGTCCCTACGAGCAGTACTTC. Amino acid sequence: CASSQTSPYEQYF.

This clonotype was observed many times. This chain joins TRBV27 and TRBJ2-7; TRBD1 might be the D (6 bases). Germline values: CDR1 MNHEY, CDR2 SMNVEV (reference sequence). The CDR3 has 15 residues. Trimming removed 6 bases from V and 0 bases from J, with 15 bases in between. The CDR3: CASRSKGGLSYEQYF. In DNA, the CDR3 is TGTGCCAGCAGGTCAAAAGGGGGTCTCTCCTACGAGCAGTACTTC.

With respect to this clonotype: The junction and the germline gene differ at one end; a read error may be behind it. This chain links TRBV5-4 with TRBJ2-3; either TRBD1 or TRBD2 may supply D (5 bases each). The CDR3 runs 13 residues. Germline V gene data show CDR1 as SGHNT and CDR2 as YYREEE (reference sequence). The CDR3 DNA follows: TGTACCAGCAGCTTGGGGGAAACAGATACGCAGTATTTT. This sequence encodes CTSSLGETDTQYF. The full variable domain, with the rest looked up from reference TRBV5-4 and TRBJ2-3, is ETGVTQSPTHLIKTRGQQVTLRCSSQSGHNTVSWYQQALGQGPQFIFQYYREEENGRGNFPPRFSGLQFPNYSSELNVNALELDDSALYLCTSSLGETDTQYFGPGTRLTVL.

The chain links TRBV7-2 to TRBJ2-7; the D gene is possibly TRBD1 (6 bases). The CDR3 length is 14 residues. CDR1 SGHTA and CDR2 FQGNSA come from the germline V gene. V was trimmed by 3 bases and J by 2 bases, leaving 11 bases between them. The CDR3 nucleotides read TGTGCCAGCAGCTTTGGACAGCCAGCCTACGAGCAGTACTTC. Protein product: CASSFGQPAYEQYF.

This clonotype came up a few times. The chain couples TRBV20-1 to TRBJ2-2, with TRBD2 matching over 12 bases. The CDR3 sequence is 17 residues long. Germline-derived CDR1 and CDR2 are DFQATT and SNEGSKA (reference sequence). The V segment lost 1 base and the J segment 0 bases; nucleotides outside the gene matches: 3. This CDR3 reads CSARVPSGGANTGELFF. The CDR3 DNA reads as TGCAGTGCTAGAGTTCCTAGCGGGGGGGCGAACACCGGGGAGCTGTTTTTT.

This clonotype came up a few times. The chain combines TRBV20-1 with TRBJ2-5, with unresolved D. V was shortened by 3 bases and J by 4 bases, with 9 bases between the two germline ends. This CDR3 spans 12 amino acids. The germline gives CDR1 DFQATT, CDR2 SNEGSKA (reference sequence). The CDR3: CSASWVGETQYF. For the CDR3, the DNA is TGCAGTGCTAGTTGGGTTGGAGAGACCCAGTACTTC.

This clonotype was seen at least ten times. The rearrangement joins TRBV7-2 to TRBJ2-7, with D possibly matching TRBD2 (7 bases). The CDR3 is 14 amino acids. V was pared by 0 bases and J by 3 bases, with 9 bases between. Germline CDR1 and CDR2: SGHTA and FQGNSA. The DNA for the CDR3 is TGTGCCAGCAGCTTAGCGGGGGGGCTCTACGAGCAGTACTTC. Its protein product is CASSLAGGLYEQYF.

The chain carries TRBV3-1 and TRBJ2-3; no firm D call. V lost 0 bases, J lost 1 base, and 14 bases lay in between. The CDR3 spans 17 residues. CDR1 is LGHDT and CDR2 is YNNKEL in the germline V gene (reference sequence). CDR3 region: CASSQDPAGGGTDTQYF. CDR3 coding DNA: TGTGCCAGCAGCCAAGACCCGGCAGGTGGTGGCACAGATACGCAGTATTTT.

This clonotype has ten or more counts. The V call is TRBV27, the J call TRBJ1-5, with D uncertain. The V gene's germline CDR1 is MNHEY and CDR2 SMNVEV (reference sequence). The CDR3 runs 19 residues. V lost 0 bases and J 1 base, leaving 19 bases between the germline ends. This CDR3 reads CASSLSSPGRVGSNQPQHF. Written as DNA, the CDR3 is TGTGCCAGCAGTTTATCGAGCCCGGGGAGGGTAGGGAGCAATCAGCCCCAGCATTTT.

The gene calls are TRBV20-1 and TRBJ2-7; D possibly uses TRBD1 or TRBD2 (6 bases each). The germline V gene has CDR1 DFQATT and CDR2 SNEGSKA (reference sequence). CDR3 length: 15 residues. The V end was cut by 1 base, the J end by 0 bases, with 13 bases between. CDR3 region: CSARGLGGNSYEQYF. DNA of the CDR3: TGCAGTGCTAGAGGTTTAGGGGGGAACTCCTACGAGCAGTACTTC.

This clonotype was observed a few times. The V and J genes are TRBV6-2 or TRBV6-3 and TRBJ2-7; 8 nucleotides match TRBD1. CDR3 size: 15 residues. With V trimmed by 1 base and J by 5 bases, 7 bases remained unmatched. Germline V lookup: CDR1 MNHEY, CDR2 SVGEGT. CDR3: CASSYLPRGLDEQYF. The CDR3 bases are TGTGCCAGCAGTTACTTACCCAGGGGGCTGGACGAGCAGTACTTC.

There are many counts of this clonotype. This chain joins TRBV28 and TRBJ1-1; a possible D gene is TRBD1 (5 bases). The CDR3 is 13 amino acids. Trimming took off 3 bases at V and 5 bases at J, with 10 bases between the two ends. CDR1 and CDR2 from the germline V gene are MDHEN and SYDVKM. The CDR3 nucleotides read TGTGCCAGCAGTTTGAAGGGGAGGACTGAAGCTTTCTTT. As protein: CASSLKGRTEAFF.